This is a list of T cell receptor beta chains from one sample in a study of T cells in Graves' hyperthyroidism and ophthalmopathy. Using its own MiXCR run on the multiplex PCR reads, TCRdb lists one record per CDR3 protein. Of a few hundred thousand distinct CDR3 sequences listed, just under 15% are singletons. The sample taken for sequencing was blood. These receptors were collected from a woman in her 30s with Graves' hyperthyroidism. Both conserved end residues are part of each CDR3. A D gene is named only where the DNA matches it firmly. Size values are once, few and many counts, or a class for expanded clones, and some rows have none.

>many|TRBJ1-5|TRBD1|TRBV11-3
TGTGCCAGCAGCCCCCGGGACAGGGGACAGCCCCAGCATTTT
CASSPRDRGQPQHF
>many|TRBJ2-3|TRBD2|TRBV3-1
TGTGCCAGCAGCCAAGATTTACCAGCGGGAGTTGGAGATACGCAGTATTTT
CASSQDLPAGVGDTQYF
>NA|TRBJ2-1|NA|TRBV19
TGTGCCAGTAGTATTGATGTAGATACCAATGAGCAGTTCTTC
CASSIDVDTNEQFF
>NA|TRBJ2-2|NA|TRBV12-3/TRBV12-4
TGTGCCAGCAGTTTAAGAGGCCAAGCGAACACCGGGGAGCTGTTTTTT
CASSLRGQANTGELFF
>NA|TRBJ2-7|TRBD1|TRBV12-3/TRBV12-4
TGTGCCAGCAGTCCGCAGGGGGCTTTGGGGAATGAGCAGTACTTC
CASSPQGALGNEQYF
>NA|TRBJ2-7|TRBD1|TRBV6-2/TRBV6-3
TGTGCCAGCAGTAACTCTCGGGACAGCCCAATCGAGCAGTACTTC
CASSNSRDSPIEQYF
>many|TRBJ1-1|NA|TRBV5-1
TGCGCCAGCAGCTTCGCAGGGGACACTGAAGCTTTCTTT
CASSFAGDTEAFF
>many|TRBJ2-3|TRBD1|TRBV5-1
TGCGCCAGCAGCCCTCGGGACAGGGGAAGCACAGATACGCAGTATTTT
CASSPRDRGSTDTQYF
>many|TRBJ2-7|TRBD1|TRBV28
TGTGCCAGCAGCACTGGACAGGGACGAACCTACGAGCAGTACTTC
CASSTGQGRTYEQYF
>many|TRBJ1-5|NA|TRBV20-1
TGCAGTGCAGACGGGGGGGCAGATCAGCCCCAGCATTTT
CSADGGADQPQHF
>many|TRBJ2-7|TRBD2|TRBV5-1
TGCGCCAGCAGCGGCGGGGGTCTCGAGCAGTACTTC
CASSGGGLEQYF
>many|TRBJ2-5|TRBD2|TRBV11-3
TGTGCCAGCAGCCCCGGGACTAAGCAAGAGACCCAGTACTTC
CASSPGTKQETQYF
>few|TRBJ1-5|NA|TRBV10-3
TGTGCCATCCGGAGGGGAGGGCTGGACAGCAATCAGCCCCAGCATTTT
CAIRRGGLDSNQPQHF